A selection of T cell receptor beta chains follows, all from one sample in a study of regulatory T cells in long-lasting Graves disease. MiXCR, run by TCRdb on the multiplex PCR reads, gives a single entry per CDR3 protein. The table has fewer than 600,000 distinct CDR3 sequences, 22% seen once. The sample here was peripheral blood mononuclear cells (PBMCs), taken when the disease was refractory, from a patient treated with antithyroid drugs. The receptors here all came from a female donor with Graves disease. Both conserved end residues are trimmed from each CDR3. A D gene is named only where the DNA matches it firmly.

j_gene | v_gene | d_gene | CDR3aa
TRBJ1-3 | TRBV30 | . | AWSQGDEGGNTIY
TRBJ1-2 | TRBV20-1 | . | SAQEGGAYGYT
TRBJ2-7 | TRBV9 | . | ASSVGDSEQY
TRBJ2-7 | TRBV5-1 | . | ASSLGSGAYEQY
TRBJ1-3 | TRBV3-1 | . | ASSRGGSGNTIY
TRBJ2-7 | TRBV29-1 | . | SARDTTGEQY
TRBJ2-6 | TRBV20-1 | . | SARWGSGANVLT
TRBJ2-1 | TRBV20-1 | . | SLESAYNEQF
TRBJ1-6 | TRBV15 | . | ATSRPNSPLH
TRBJ1-1 | TRBV7-9 | TRBD1 | ASTGDTDRGETEAF
TRBJ2-7 | TRBV20-1 | . | SARGASSGDDEQY
TRBJ2-2 | TRBV6-2/TRBV6-3 | . | ASSYVGSNTGELF
TRBJ1-5 | TRBV12-3/TRBV12-4 | . | ASSLMGLGGRQPQH
TRBJ2-7 | TRBV3-1 | . | ASSFRDGVYPYSYEQY
TRBJ1-2 | TRBV11-1 | . | ASSSGHYGYT
TRBJ2-5 | TRBV4-1 | TRBD2 | ASSQEGGGQETQY
. | TRBV2 | TRBD1 | ASSQRDRTQETQY
TRBJ2-7 | TRBV2 | TRBD2 | ASSGISGLAGGGAAYEQY
TRBJ2-3 | TRBV11-2 | TRBD1 | ASSTGGTQY
TRBJ2-7 | TRBV27 | . | ASSLSGTGPYEQY
TRBJ2-6 | TRBV6-1 | . | ASSDDVGHSGANVLT
TRBJ1-1 | TRBV7-9 | . | ASSLGMNTEAF
TRBJ1-2 | TRBV6-1 | . | AAFHGGGTNGYT
TRBJ2-3 | TRBV7-2 | . | ASAPGDTQY
TRBJ1-5 | TRBV19 | . | ASSMGALQPQH
TRBJ2-2 | TRBV7-2 | TRBD2 | ASSSGTGVSRLAGGHNGELF
TRBJ2-7 | TRBV30 | . | AWSVGAGYGEQY
TRBJ2-3 | TRBV27 | . | ASSLSPDTQY
TRBJ1-1 | TRBV12-5 | TRBD1 | ASGGTADTEAF
TRBJ2-5 | TRBV7-3 | TRBD2 | ASSLTQGGDGETQY
TRBJ2-5 | TRBV7-9 | TRBD1 | ASSTGTAQETQY
TRBJ1-1 | TRBV25-1 | TRBD1 | ASSNAGQGVWTEAF
TRBJ1-6 | TRBV30 | TRBD1 | AEGQAYSPLH
TRBJ2-7 | TRBV4-3 | . | ASSQEATGYYEQY
TRBJ2-1 | TRBV19 | . | ASSIVRGNEQF
TRBJ2-4 | TRBV11-2 | TRBD1 | ASSTRDRGRDIQY
TRBJ1-1 | TRBV11-1 | . | ASSFDRSTEAF
TRBJ1-2 | TRBV13 | . | ASETRLGGDANYGYT
TRBJ2-7 | TRBV28 | TRBD2 | ASFPAGDQFYEQY
TRBJ2-2 | TRBV6-1 | TRBD1 | ASSTGVVNTGELF
TRBJ2-1 | TRBV7-8 | . | ASSEGPSSNEQF
TRBJ2-5 | TRBV12-3/TRBV12-4 | TRBD2 | ASSTLRRGLAGSNQETQY
TRBJ2-6 | TRBV7-2 | . | ASSLGGANVLT
TRBJ2-7 | TRBV3-1 | . | ASSQSPNGQY
TRBJ1-1 | TRBV29-1 | . | SVDAGSHTEAF
TRBJ2-7 | TRBV4-2 | . | ASSQREGSAYEQY